What follows describes a single TCR beta chain. As yet, its antigen is unknown. This may stem from a read error, because a much larger clone lies one nucleotide away. This specimen belongs to a study of breast tumors, draining lymph nodes, adjacent tissues. Whole-study results and caveats: Most tumor T cells seemingly derive from lymph node, then expand in tumor. That most tumor T cells come from lymph nodes remained unproven. Tumor repertoires ranked between lymph nodes and nontumor tissue in diversity, with V and J gene preferences.

The CDR3 length is 14 residues. Germline-derived CDR1 and CDR2 are LNHDA and SQIVND (reference sequence). Samples came from axillary lymph nodes draining the breast cancer. TCRdb re-analysed the multiplex PCR reads in MiXCR, keeping a single row per CDR3 protein. The sample lists about 130,000 distinct CDR3 sequences; about 20% were seen once. This chain connects TRBV19 to TRBJ2-7, with D perhaps TRBD1 or TRBD2 (5 bases each). The receptor was isolated from a female donor with breast cancer. Some clones in this sample may be carry-over from other donors' samples. Input material: axillary lymph node tissue. Here the CDR3 reads CASSTGTSRDERYF. CDR3 coding DNA: TGTGCCAGTAGCACCGGGACCTCCCGGGACGAGCGGTACTTC.